The 14 T cell receptor beta chains below all came from one sample that was sequenced in a study of PD-1 blockade in classical Hodgkin lymphoma. Patients all relapsed after autologous stem cell transplantation, and there was variation in brentuximab vedotin exposure. Repertoires were generated with immunoSEQ multiplex PCR, while TCRdb's copy carries only in-frame clones and drops some. Of about 98,000 clones listed, roughly 80% are singletons. The source material was peripheral blood mononuclear cells (PBMCs), sampled before the second cycle of nivolumab. These receptors were obtained from a human donor with classical Hodgkin lymphoma.

The V call is TRBV7-2, the J call TRBJ1-1; TRBD1 matches 8 bases. CDR3 length equals 13 residues. The V gene end was trimmed by 4 bases and the J gene end by 6 bases; junction bases not matched to a gene: 4. Germline lookup yields CDR1 SGHTA and CDR2 FQGNSA. Written as DNA, the CDR3 is TGTGCCAGCAGCTCCGGACAGGGCCCTGAAGCTTTCTTT. It specifies CASSSGQGPEAFF. Complete variable domain (other parts from reference TRBV7-2 and TRBJ1-1): GAGVSQSPSNKVTEKGKDVELRCDPISGHTALYWYRQSLGQGLEFLIYFQGNSAPDKSGLPSDRFSAERTGGSVSTLTIQRTQQEDSAVYLCASSSGQGPEAFFGQGTRLTVV.

This rearrangement joins TRBV5-4 to TRBJ2-1; 10 bases are shared with TRBD1. The ends lost 0 bases at V and 6 bases at J; junction bases unmatched: 6. CDR1 is SGHNT, CDR2 YYREEE, per germline (reference sequence). There are 16 residues in the CDR3. CDR3 nucleotides: TGTGCCAGCAGCTTGGCGACAGGGGGCCCTGCCAATGAGCAGTTCTTC. Its translation is CASSLATGGPANEQFF.

The chain joins TRBV7-2 to TRBJ2-3, with D maybe TRBD2 (6 bases). The CDR3 sequence is 16 residues long. V lost 7 bases and J 4 bases, leaving 21 bases between the germline ends. The germline gives CDR1 SGHTA, CDR2 FQGNSA. The CDR3 sequence is CASKEARGGVPDTQYF. The CDR3, as DNA: TGTGCCAGCAAAGAGGCCCGGGGAGGCGTCCCAGATACGCAGTATTTT.

The chain combines TRBV6-1 with TRBJ1-3; D not resolved. Germline V lookup: CDR1 MNHNS, CDR2 SASEGT. The CDR3 is 15 amino acids. V was shortened by 8 bases and J by 0 bases, with 14 bases between the two germline ends. This chain's CDR3 is CASGINEYSGNTIYF. The CDR3 DNA reads TGTGCCAGCGGAATCAACGAATACTCTGGAAACACCATATATTTT.

The chain employs TRBV6-5 and TRBJ1-2; TRBD1 is a possible D gene (6 bases). V was shortened by 7 bases and J by 7 bases, with 16 bases between the two germline ends. Germline V gives CDR1 MNHEY, CDR2 SVGAGI. CDR3 length equals 13 residues. The CDR3 spells CASTPQGQGGYTF. Here the CDR3 DNA reads TGTGCCAGCACCCCACAGGGTCAGGGTGGCTACACCTTC.

The chain combines TRBV6-6 with TRBJ2-1; D perhaps matches TRBD2 (6 bases). This CDR3 comprises 13 residues. V lost 6 bases to trimming and J lost 5 bases, with 11 bases between them. Germline V gives CDR1 MNHNY, CDR2 SVGAGI (reference sequence). This CDR3 reads CASRPSANNEQFF. CDR3 in DNA: TGTGCCAGCAGACCTAGCGCTAACAATGAGCAGTTCTTC.

This clone has just a few counts. Other nucleotide sequences in the sample specify the same CDR3. The chain couples TRBV18 to TRBJ2-5; 7 bases are shared with TRBD1. CDR1 and CDR2 from the germline V gene are KGHSH and LQKENI. J lost 2 bases, V lost 3 bases, and 0 bases had no gene match. The CDR3 covers 13 residues. The CDR3 loop reads CASSPGQQETQYF. The CDR3 DNA reads as TGTGCCAGCTCACCGGGACAGCAAGAGACCCAGTACTTC.

A single count supports this clone. This sequence joins TRBV5-1 and TRBJ2-2; D gene ambiguous. CDR1 SGHRS and CDR2 YFSETQ come from the germline V gene. The germline V and J ends were trimmed by 0 bases and 2 bases, with 5 bases remaining between them. The CDR3 covers 14 residues. The CDR3 is CASSLAANTGELFF. DNA for the CDR3: TGCGCCAGCAGCTTGGCCGCAAACACCGGGGAGCTGTTTTTT.

The chain is built from TRBV6-6 and TRBJ2-7; possible D gene TRBD1, 5 bases. This CDR3 is built from 14 residues. Per germline, CDR1 MNHNY and CDR2 SVGAGI (reference sequence). Trimming took 7 bases from V and 5 from J, leaving 18 bases between them. The CDR3 DNA reads as TGTGCCAGCACCTCCGAAGCAGGGTTCCACGAGCAGTACTTC. Translating gives CASTSEAGFHEQYF.

The genes are TRBV14 and TRBJ2-1; 10 bases are shared with TRBD2. Germline loops: CDR1 SGHDN, CDR2 FVKESK. The CDR3 covers 15 residues. The ends lost 4 bases at V and 6 bases at J; junction bases unmatched: 6. This CDR3 reads CASSLPSGSGNEQFF. The CDR3 DNA sequence: TGTGCCAGCAGCCTCCCTAGCGGGAGTGGCAATGAGCAGTTCTTC.

This chain joins TRBV11-3 and TRBJ2-1; TRBD2 aligns across 8 bases. Unmatched junction bases numbered 6, after V lost 5 bases and J lost 3 bases. The CDR3 is 15 amino acids. The V gene's germline CDR1 is SGHNT and CDR2 YENEEA. CDR3 in amino acids: CASSVSGSGYNEQFF. The CDR3 DNA follows: TGTGCCAGCAGCGTAAGCGGGAGCGGCTACAATGAGCAGTTCTTC.

The chain joins TRBV25-1 to TRBJ2-1; TRBD2 might be the D (5 bases). V lost 4 bases and J lost 8, with 12 bases in between. Germline V CDR1 and CDR2: MGHDK, SYGVNS. The CDR3 runs to 13 residues. CDR3 in amino acids: CASSGAGKDEQFF. Here the CDR3 DNA reads TGTGCCAGCAGTGGGGCGGGTAAAGATGAGCAGTTCTTC.

The chain carries TRBV27 and TRBJ2-7; D call uncertain. This CDR3 is 14 amino acids long. Germline V CDR1 and CDR2: MNHEY, SMNVEV (reference sequence). Trimming took off 4 bases at V and 5 bases at J, with 15 bases between the two ends. For the CDR3, the DNA is TGTGCCAGCAGTTCCTATGTATCTCCCGACGAGCAGTACTTC. Translating gives CASSSYVSPDEQYF.

This clone showed up just once. The chain uses TRBV4-1 and TRBJ2-2, with TRBD2 as a possible D gene (7 bases). The CDR3 is 14 residues long. The germline V gene has CDR1 MGHRA and CDR2 YSYEKL. Trimming took 5 bases from V and 5 from J, leaving 12 bases between them. In nucleotides, the CDR3 is TGCGCCAGCAGCGTGGGAGGGGGTACCGGGGAGCTGTTTTTT. Residues: CASSVGGGTGELFF.